This TCR beta chain came from a study of multiple sclerosis patients with progressive multifocal leukoencephalopathy. Synthetic inline TR CDR3 controls covering all V-J pairings were spiked into each PCR. The method was immunoSEQ multiplex PCR; TCRdb's version includes in-frame clones alone and lacks a portion of them. The repertoire holds 25,000 to 35,000 clones, around 93% seen once, with roughly 2% in the top ten. As to time point: before natalizumab initiation. The sample consisted of PBMCs. This receptor was obtained from a young man with multiple sclerosis.

CDR3 protein: CASSTGTNTYEQYF. In DNA form, the CDR3 reads TGTGCCAGCAGCACCGGGACAAACACCTACGAGCAGTACTTC. The V and J genes are TRBV7-8 and TRBJ2-7; possibly TRBD1 for D (6 bases). Germline-derived CDR1 and CDR2 are SGHVS and FQNEAQ. Trimming removed 5 bases at V and 2 bases at J, with 13 bases between. The CDR3 covers 14 residues.